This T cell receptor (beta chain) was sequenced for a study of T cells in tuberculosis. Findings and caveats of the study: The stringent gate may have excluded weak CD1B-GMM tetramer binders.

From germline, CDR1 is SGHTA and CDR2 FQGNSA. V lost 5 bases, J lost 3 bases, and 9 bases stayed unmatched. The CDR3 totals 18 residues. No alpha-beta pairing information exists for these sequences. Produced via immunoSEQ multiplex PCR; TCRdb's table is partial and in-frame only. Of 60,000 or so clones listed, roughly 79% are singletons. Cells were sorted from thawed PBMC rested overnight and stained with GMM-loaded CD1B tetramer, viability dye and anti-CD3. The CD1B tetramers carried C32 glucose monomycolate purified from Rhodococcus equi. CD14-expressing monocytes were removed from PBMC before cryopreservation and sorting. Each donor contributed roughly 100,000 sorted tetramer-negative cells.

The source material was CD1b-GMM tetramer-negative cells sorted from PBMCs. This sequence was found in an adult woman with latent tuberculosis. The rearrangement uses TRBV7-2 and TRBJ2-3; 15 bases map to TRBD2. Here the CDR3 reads CASSLGLAGGIWTDTQYF. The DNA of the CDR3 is TGTGCCAGCAGCCTGGGACTAGCGGGAGGTATTTGGACAGATACGCAGTATTTT. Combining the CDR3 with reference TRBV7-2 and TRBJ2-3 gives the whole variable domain GAGVSQSPSNKVTEKGKDVELRCDPISGHTALYWYRQSLGQGLEFLIYFQGNSAPDKSGLPSDRFSAERTGGSVSTLTIQRTQQEDSAVYLCASSLGLAGGIWTDTQYFGPGTRLTVL.